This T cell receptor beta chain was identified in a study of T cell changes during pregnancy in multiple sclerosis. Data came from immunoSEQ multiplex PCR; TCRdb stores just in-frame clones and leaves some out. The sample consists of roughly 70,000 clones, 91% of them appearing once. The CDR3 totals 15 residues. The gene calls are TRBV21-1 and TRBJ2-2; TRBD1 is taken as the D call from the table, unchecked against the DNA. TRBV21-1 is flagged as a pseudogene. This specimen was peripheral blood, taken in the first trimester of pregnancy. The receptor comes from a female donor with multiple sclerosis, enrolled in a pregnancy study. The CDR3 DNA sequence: TGTGCCAGCAGCAACGAGACACCGAACACCGGGGAGCTGTTTTTT. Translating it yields CASSNETPNTGELFF.